Ten or more counts support the clone carrying this T cell receptor (beta chain). Its antigen is as yet unknown. Multiplex PCR with BIOMED2 TRB-A/B primer pools amplified TRB rearrangements. TCRdb recomputed calls from the multiplex PCR reads with MiXCR, one row per CDR3 protein. This table has around 16,000 distinct CDR3 sequences, about a quarter appearing once. The sample is drawn from a study of T and B cells in COVID-19 patients. Study in general: Blood was sampled from COVID-19 patients who were either actively infected or recovered.

The study, taken as a whole, reports: Patients with COVID-19 reportedly showed strongly skewed T cell receptor beta variable and joining gene usage. Clonality of TRB repertoires was high in active COVID-19; recovery brought above-healthy diversity and richness. Sorted SARS-CoV-2-responsive or tetramer+ T cells and CD4+, regulatory and CD8+ subsets were not yet sequenced.

From blood, 250-500 ng of genomic DNA served as TRB template. The CDR3 extends over 13 amino acids. Trimming pared 6 bases from V and 2 bases from J, leaving 11 bases between. Germline values: CDR1 LNHDA, CDR2 SQIVND (reference sequence). The genes are TRBV19 and TRBJ2-7; no clear D gene. This TCR derives from a human donor who had recovered from COVID-19. Sequenced input: blood. CDR3 loop: CASSEASPYEQYF. The CDR3 DNA follows: TGTGCCAGTAGCGAAGCCAGCCCCTACGAGCAGTACTTC.